The following is a T cell receptor (beta chain) sequence with its context. Its antigen is undetermined. This record comes from a study of cytomegalovirus exposure and HLA in healthy donors. The study's findings and limits: While the bulk of TCR sequences proved rare, some public TCRs turned up in many donors.

TCRdb keeps only in-frame clones here, not all; method: immunoSEQ multiplex PCR. Counted here are 200,000 or so clones, more than 80% occurring once; the ten biggest clones make up less than 9%. The V gene end was trimmed by 0 bases and the J gene end by 6 bases; junction bases not matched to a gene: 2. The CDR3 loop spans 13 amino acids. From germline, CDR1 is LGHNA and CDR2 YSLEER. J is TRBJ2-7 and V is TRBV4-3; 7 nucleotides line up with TRBD2. Sequences were obtained from PBMCs. The TCR comes from a man aged 18 to 35 in good health and CMV-seropositive. The CDR3 sequence is CASSQDGGGEQYF. The CDR3 DNA sequence: TGCGCCAGCAGCCAAGATGGGGGGGGCGAGCAGTACTTC.